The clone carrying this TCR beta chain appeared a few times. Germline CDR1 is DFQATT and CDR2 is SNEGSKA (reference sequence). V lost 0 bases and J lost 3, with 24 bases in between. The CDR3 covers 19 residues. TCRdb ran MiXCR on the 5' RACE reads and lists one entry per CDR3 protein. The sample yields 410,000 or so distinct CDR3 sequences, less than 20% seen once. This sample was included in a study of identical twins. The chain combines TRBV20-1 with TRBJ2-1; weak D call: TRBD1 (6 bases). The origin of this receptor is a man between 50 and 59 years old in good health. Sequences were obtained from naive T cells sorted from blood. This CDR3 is CSARDGYQGSRTVYNEQFF. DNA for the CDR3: TGCAGTGCTAGAGATGGGTACCAAGGATCGCGGACAGTCTACAATGAGCAGTTCTTC.